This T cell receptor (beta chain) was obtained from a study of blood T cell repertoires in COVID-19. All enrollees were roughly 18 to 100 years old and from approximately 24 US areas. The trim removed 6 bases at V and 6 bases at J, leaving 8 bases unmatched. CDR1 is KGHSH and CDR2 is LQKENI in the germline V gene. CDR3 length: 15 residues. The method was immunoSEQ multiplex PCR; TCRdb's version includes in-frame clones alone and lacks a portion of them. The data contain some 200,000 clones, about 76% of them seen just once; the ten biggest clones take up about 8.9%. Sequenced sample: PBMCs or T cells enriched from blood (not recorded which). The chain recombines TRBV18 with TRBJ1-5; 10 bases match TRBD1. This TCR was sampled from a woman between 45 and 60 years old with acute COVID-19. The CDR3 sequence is CASSLGQGKSQPQHF. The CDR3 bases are TGTGCCAGCTCCCTGGGACAGGGGAAAAGTCAGCCCCAGCATTTT.